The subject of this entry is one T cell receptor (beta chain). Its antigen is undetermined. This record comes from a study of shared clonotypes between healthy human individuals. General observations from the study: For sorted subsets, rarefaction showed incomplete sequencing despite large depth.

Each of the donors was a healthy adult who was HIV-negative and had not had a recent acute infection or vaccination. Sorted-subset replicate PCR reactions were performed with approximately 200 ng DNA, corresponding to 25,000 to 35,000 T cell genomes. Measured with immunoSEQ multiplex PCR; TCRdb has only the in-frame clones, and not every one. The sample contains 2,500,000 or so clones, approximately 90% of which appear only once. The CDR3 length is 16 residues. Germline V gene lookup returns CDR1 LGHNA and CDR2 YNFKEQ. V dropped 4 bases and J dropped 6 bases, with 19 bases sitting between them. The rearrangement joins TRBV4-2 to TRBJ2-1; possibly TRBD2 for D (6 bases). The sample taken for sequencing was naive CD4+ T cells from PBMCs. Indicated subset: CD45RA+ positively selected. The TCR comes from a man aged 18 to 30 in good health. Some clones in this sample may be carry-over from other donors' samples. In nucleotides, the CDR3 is TGTGCCAGCAGCCCGACGGGGCTAGCGATGGGCAATGAGCAGTTCTTC. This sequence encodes CASSPTGLAMGNEQFF.